Listed below are T cell receptor beta chains from one sample, sequenced in a study of T cells after yellow fever vaccination. A single record per CDR3 protein comes from TCRdb applying MiXCR to the 5' RACE reads. The repertoire holds a few hundred thousand distinct CDR3 sequences, with 6.9% as singletons. This specimen consisted of CD4+ T cells sorted from PBMCs, obtained 15 days after the yellow fever booster vaccination. All receptors derive from a man aged 25-45 years who received the YFV17D yellow fever vaccine. CDR3s include the opening cysteine and the closing phenylalanine or tryptophan. Each record gives: D gene, V gene, clone size, J gene, CDR3 DNA, CDR3 protein. The D gene is left open where the match is weak. The size field is filled for only some rows; it gives once, few, many or a size class.

TRBD2,TRBV27,NA,TRBJ2-7,TGTGCCAGCAGTTTAAGTTTAGGACTAGGGGCCTACGAGCAGTACTTC,CASSLSLGLGAYEQYF
NA,TRBV3-1,few,TRBJ1-2,TGTGCCAGCAGTCGGAGAGGGGGGGGAGATGGCTACACCTTC,CASSRRGGGDGYTF
NA,TRBV5-1,many,TRBJ2-5,TGCGCCAGCAGCTTATCGGGGCTCAGGGAGACCCAGTACTTC,CASSLSGLRETQYF
NA,TRBV7-2,NA,TRBJ2-3,TGTGCCAGCAGCTTGTACGCAACAGATACGCAGTATTTT,CASSLYATDTQYF
TRBD1,TRBV23-1,NA,TRBJ1-4,TGCGCCAGCAGTCAATCGTGGGGGACAGGGGGCAAGGAACTGTTTTTT,CASSQSWGTGGKELFF
NA,TRBV20-1,NA,TRBJ2-5,TGCAGTGCTAGCGGGAGTTACCAAGAGACCCAGTACTTC,CSASGSYQETQYF
NA,TRBV24-1,few,TRBJ2-7,TGTGCCAACAGTCACGCGGGAAACCCCTACGAGCAGTACTTC,CANSHAGNPYEQYF
NA,TRBV20-1,NA,TRBJ1-2,TGCAGTCCGAGGGAGCGGGCGGACCGCTATGGCTACACCTTC,CSPRERADRYGYTF
TRBD2,TRBV3-1,many,TRBJ2-7,TGTGCCAGCAGCCCTTTAGCGGGAGTTTCCTACGAGCAGTACTTC,CASSPLAGVSYEQYF
TRBD2,TRBV20-1,NA,TRBJ2-1,TGCAGTGCTAAGGGACTAGCGGACTACAATGAGCAGTTCTTC,CSAKGLADYNEQFF
NA,TRBV9,NA,TRBJ1-2,TGTGCCAGCAGCGTAAGGTCTATGGGACATGGCTACACCTTC,CASSVRSMGHGYTF
TRBD2,TRBV28,NA,TRBJ2-3,TGTGCCAGCAGTCCGTCTAGCGGGAGGGCCATGGCAGATACGCAGTATTTT,CASSPSSGRAMADTQYF
NA,TRBV20-1,many,TRBJ1-2,TGCAGTGCTAGCACAGGGCGCGATGGCTACACCTTC,CSASTGRDGYTF
NA,TRBV2,many,TRBJ2-7,TGTGCCAGCAGTGAAGAATGGTCCTACGAGCAGTACTTC,CASSEEWSYEQYF
NA,TRBV5-4,NA,TRBJ2-3,TGTGCCAGCAGCCTTGGGACAGGGGGTCCCCGACTAGCGGGAACAGATACGCAGTATTTT,CASSLGTGGPRLAGTDTQYF
NA,TRBV3-1,many,TRBJ2-2,TGTGCCAGCAGCCAAAAAGAAAACACCGGGGAGCTGTTTTTT,CASSQKENTGELFF
NA,TRBV7-2,medium-sized,TRBJ2-3,TGTGCCAGCAGCGCCCGACTATCAAGCACAGATACGCAGTATTTT,CASSARLSSTDTQYF
NA,TRBV5-1,many,TRBJ2-2,TGCGCCAGCAGCTTGGTGGTCGGGGAGCTGTTTTTT,CASSLVVGELFF
TRBD1,TRBV20-1,many,TRBJ2-1,TGCAGTGCTAGGGATACAGGGGGCCATTACAATGAGCAGTTCTTC,CSARDTGGHYNEQFF
NA,TRBV21-1,many,TRBJ2-7,TGTGCCAGCAGCAAGGGCGGGAGCAACTACGAGCAGTACTTC,CASSKGGSNYEQYF
NA,TRBV20-1,NA,TRBJ2-2,TGCAGTGCTAGGGGGACCACGAACACCGGGGAGCTGTTTTTT,CSARGTTNTGELFF
TRBD2,TRBV7-7,NA,TRBJ2-1,TGTGCCAGCAGCGAGACTAGCGGGCCCAAAAATGAGCAGTTCTTC,CASSETSGPKNEQFF
NA,TRBV15,few,TRBJ1-1,TGTGCCACCAGCGGGGATGCGGGGGGGGGTGAAGCTTTCTTT,CATSGDAGGGEAFF
NA,TRBV7-9,few,TRBJ2-1,TGTGCCAGCAACCTTGGGGGTGAGCAGTTCTTC,CASNLGGEQFF